The clone carrying this T cell receptor (beta chain) came up once. Antigen: not known. This sample was included in a study of cytomegalovirus exposure and HLA in healthy donors. This table comes from immunoSEQ multiplex PCR, and its TCRdb copy is limited to in-frame clones, with some not included. The sample has 55,000 to 70,000 clones; about 90% are singletons. General study points: 164 TCR beta chains were listed as cytomegalovirus-associated. In vitro assays verified that a few CMV-associated chains recognized CMV antigens specifically.

The CDR3 extends over 15 amino acids. Trimming removed 5 bases at V and 0 bases at J, with 11 bases between. Germline V gene sequence: CDR1 SGHNT, CDR2 YENEEA. The TCR comes from a man between 18 and 35 years old in good health and CMV-seronegative. Material: PBMCs. The chain combines TRBV11-3 with TRBJ1-3; no clear D. CDR3 protein: CASSHYNDSGNTIYF. CDR3 DNA: TGTGCCAGCAGCCACTATAACGACTCTGGAAACACCATATATTTT.